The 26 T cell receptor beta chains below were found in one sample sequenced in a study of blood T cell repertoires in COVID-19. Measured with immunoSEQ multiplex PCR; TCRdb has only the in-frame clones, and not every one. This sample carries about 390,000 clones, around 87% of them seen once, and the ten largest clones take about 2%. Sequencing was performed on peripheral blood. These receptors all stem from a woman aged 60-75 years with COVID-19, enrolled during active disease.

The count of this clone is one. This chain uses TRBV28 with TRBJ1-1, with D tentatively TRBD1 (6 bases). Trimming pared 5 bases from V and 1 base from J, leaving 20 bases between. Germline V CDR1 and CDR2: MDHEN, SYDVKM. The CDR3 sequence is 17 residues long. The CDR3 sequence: CASSAPRGGQQNTEAFF. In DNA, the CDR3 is TGTGCCAGCAGTGCTCCACGGGGGGGACAACAGAACACTGAAGCTTTCTTT.

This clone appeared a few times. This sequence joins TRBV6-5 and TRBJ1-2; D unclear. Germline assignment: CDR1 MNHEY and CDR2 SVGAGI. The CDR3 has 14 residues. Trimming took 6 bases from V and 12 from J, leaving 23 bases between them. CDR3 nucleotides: TGTGCCAGCAGGCTTTCTTGGGAGCCTGTGGAGAACACCTTC. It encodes CASRLSWEPVENTF.

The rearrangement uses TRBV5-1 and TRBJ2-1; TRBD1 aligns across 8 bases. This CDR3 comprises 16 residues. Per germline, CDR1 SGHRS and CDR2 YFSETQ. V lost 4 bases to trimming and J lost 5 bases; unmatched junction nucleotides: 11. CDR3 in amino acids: CASSPAPGQVNNEQFF. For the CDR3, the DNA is TGCGCCAGCAGCCCAGCTCCGGGACAGGTAAACAATGAGCAGTTCTTC.

The CDR3 nucleotides are TGTGCCAGCAGCGGGACATCTCTTACCGGGGAGCTGTTTTTT. It yields the protein CASSGTSLTGELFF. V usage is TRBV7-2 and J usage is TRBJ2-2, with D tentatively TRBD1 (6 bases). CDR3 length: 14 residues. V was cut by 5 bases and J by 5 bases, with 12 bases left in between. Looked up from germline, CDR1 is SGHTA and CDR2 is FQGNSA.

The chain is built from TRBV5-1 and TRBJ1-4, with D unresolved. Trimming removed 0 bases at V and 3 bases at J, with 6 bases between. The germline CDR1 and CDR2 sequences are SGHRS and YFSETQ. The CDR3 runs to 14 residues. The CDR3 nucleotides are TGCGCCAGCAGCTTGGCGGCGGCTAATGAAAAACTGTTTTTT. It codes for CASSLAAANEKLFF.

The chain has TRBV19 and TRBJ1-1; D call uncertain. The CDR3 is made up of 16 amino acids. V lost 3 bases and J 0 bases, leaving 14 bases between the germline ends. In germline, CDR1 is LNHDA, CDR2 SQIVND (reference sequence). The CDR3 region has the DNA TGTGCCAGTAGTATCGGCAGGCGGGCCATGAACACTGAAGCTTTCTTT. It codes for CASSIGRRAMNTEAFF. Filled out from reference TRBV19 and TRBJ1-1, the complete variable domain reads DGGITQSPKYLFRKEGQNVTLSCEQNLNHDAMYWYRQDPGQGLRLIYYSQIVNDFQKGDIAEGYSVSREKKESFPLTVTSAQKNPTAFYLCASSIGRRAMNTEAFFGQGTRLTVV.

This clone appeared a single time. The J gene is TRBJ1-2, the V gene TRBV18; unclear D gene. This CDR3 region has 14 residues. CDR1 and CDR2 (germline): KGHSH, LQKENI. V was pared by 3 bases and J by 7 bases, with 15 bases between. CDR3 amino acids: CASSPMYEKIGYTF. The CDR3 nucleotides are TGTGCCAGCTCACCCATGTACGAGAAAATTGGCTACACCTTC.

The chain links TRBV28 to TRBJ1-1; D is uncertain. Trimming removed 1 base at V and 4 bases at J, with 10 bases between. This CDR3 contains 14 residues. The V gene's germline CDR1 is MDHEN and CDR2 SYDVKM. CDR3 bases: TGTGCCAGCAGTTTATTTTTCCGCAGCACTGAAGCTTTCTTT. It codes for CASSLFFRSTEAFF.

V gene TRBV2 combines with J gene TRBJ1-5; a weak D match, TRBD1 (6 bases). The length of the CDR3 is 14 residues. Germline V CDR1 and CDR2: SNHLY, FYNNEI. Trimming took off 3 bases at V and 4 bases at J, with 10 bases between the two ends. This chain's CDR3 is CASSDWQGNQPQHF. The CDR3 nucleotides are TGTGCCAGCAGTGACTGGCAGGGGAATCAGCCCCAGCATTTT.

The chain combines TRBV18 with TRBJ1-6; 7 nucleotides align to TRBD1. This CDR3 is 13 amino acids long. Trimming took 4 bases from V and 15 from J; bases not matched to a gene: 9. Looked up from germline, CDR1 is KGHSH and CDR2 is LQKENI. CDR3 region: CASSLGTDVRLHF. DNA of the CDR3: TGTGCCAGCTCACTTGGGACAGACGTTCGCCTCCACTTT.

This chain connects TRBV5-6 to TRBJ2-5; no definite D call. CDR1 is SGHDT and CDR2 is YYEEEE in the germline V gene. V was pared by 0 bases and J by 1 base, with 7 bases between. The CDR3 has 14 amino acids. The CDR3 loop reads CASSLDRIQETQYF. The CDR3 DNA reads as TGTGCCAGCAGCTTGGATCGTATCCAAGAGACCCAGTACTTC.

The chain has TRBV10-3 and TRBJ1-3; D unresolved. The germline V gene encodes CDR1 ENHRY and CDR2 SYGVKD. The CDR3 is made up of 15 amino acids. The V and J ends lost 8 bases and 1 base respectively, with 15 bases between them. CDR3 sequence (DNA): TGTGCCATCGCGGAGGGTACCGCGTCTGGAAACACCATATATTTT. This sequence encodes CAIAEGTASGNTIYF.

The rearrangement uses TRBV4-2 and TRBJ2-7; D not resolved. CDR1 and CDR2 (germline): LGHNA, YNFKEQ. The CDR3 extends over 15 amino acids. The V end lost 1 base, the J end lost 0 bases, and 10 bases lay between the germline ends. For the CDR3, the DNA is TGTGCCAGCAGCCAAGGTTCCAGCGTCTCCTACGAGCAGTACTTC. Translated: CASSQGSSVSYEQYF.

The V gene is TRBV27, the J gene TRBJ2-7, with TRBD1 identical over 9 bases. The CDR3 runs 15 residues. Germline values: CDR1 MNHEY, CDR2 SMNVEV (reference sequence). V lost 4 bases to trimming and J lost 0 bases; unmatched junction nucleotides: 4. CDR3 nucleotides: TGTGCCAGCAGTTGGACAGGGGATAGCTCCTACGAGCAGTACTTC. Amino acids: CASSWTGDSSYEQYF.

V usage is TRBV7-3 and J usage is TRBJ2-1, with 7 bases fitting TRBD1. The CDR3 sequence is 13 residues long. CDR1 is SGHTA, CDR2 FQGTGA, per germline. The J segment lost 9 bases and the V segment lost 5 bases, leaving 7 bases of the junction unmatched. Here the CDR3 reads CASSADRDGEQFF. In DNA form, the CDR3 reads TGTGCCAGCAGCGCTGACAGGGATGGTGAGCAGTTCTTC.

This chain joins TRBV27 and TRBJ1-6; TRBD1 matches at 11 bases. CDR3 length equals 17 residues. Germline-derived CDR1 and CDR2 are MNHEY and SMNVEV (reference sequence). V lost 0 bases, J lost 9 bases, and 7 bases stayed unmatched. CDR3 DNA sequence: TGTGCCAGCAGTTTATCTGGCGGTGGGACAGGGGGTTCACCCCTCCACTTT. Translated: CASSLSGGGTGGSPLHF.

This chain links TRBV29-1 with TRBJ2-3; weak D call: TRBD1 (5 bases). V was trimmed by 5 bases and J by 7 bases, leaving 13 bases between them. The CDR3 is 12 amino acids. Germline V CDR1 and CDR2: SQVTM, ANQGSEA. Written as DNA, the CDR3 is TGCAGCGTTTCTACATCAGGGCATACGCAGTATTTT. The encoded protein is CSVSTSGHTQYF.

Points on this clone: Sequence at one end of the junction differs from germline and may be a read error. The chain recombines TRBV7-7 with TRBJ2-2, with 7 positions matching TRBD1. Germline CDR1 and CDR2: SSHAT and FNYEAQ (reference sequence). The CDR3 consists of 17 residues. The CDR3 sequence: CASSSTPGQLSTGELFF. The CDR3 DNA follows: TGTGCTAGCAGCTCTACGCCGGGACAGCTGAGCACCGGGGAGCTGTTTTTT.

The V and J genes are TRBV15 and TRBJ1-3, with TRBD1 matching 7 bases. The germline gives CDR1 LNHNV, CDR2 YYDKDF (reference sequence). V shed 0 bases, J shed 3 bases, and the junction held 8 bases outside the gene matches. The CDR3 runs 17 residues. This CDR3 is CATSRDGAGGGGNTIYF. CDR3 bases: TGTGCCACCAGCAGAGATGGGGCAGGGGGTGGTGGAAACACCATATATTTT.

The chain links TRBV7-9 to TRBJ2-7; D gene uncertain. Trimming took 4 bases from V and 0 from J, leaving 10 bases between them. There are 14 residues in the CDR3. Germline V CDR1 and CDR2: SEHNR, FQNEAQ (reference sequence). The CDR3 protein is CASSSLQSSYEQYF. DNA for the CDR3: TGTGCCAGCAGCTCACTTCAAAGCTCCTACGAGCAGTACTTC.

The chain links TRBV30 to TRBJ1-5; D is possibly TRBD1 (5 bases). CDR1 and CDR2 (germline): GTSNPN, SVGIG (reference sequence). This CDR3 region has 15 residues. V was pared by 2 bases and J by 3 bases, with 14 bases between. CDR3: CAWSSQRQFNQPQHF. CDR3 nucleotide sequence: TGTGCCTGGAGTTCGCAAAGACAGTTCAATCAGCCCCAGCATTTT. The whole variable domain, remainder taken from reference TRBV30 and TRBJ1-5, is SQTIHQWPATLVQPVGSPLSLECTVEGTSNPNLYWYRQAAGRGLQLLFYSVGIGQISSEVPQNLSASRPQDRQFILSSKKLLLSDSGFYLCAWSSQRQFNQPQHFGDGTRLSIL.

This CDR3 is CASSFDYTISNQPQHF. CDR3 nucleotides: TGTGCCAGCAGTTTTGATTACACTATCTCCAATCAGCCCCAGCATTTT. This chain connects TRBV28 to TRBJ1-5, with D unresolved. Germline-derived CDR1 and CDR2 are MDHEN and SYDVKM. The CDR3 has 16 amino acids. The V end lost 3 bases, the J end lost 3 bases, and 15 bases lay between the germline ends.

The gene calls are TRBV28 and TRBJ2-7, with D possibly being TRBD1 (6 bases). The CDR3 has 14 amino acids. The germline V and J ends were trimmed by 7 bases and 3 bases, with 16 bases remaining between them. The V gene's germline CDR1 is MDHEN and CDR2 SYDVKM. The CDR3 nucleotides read TGTGCCAGCACTTCGCGAGACAGGTTCTACGAGCAGTACTTC. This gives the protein CASTSRDRFYEQYF.

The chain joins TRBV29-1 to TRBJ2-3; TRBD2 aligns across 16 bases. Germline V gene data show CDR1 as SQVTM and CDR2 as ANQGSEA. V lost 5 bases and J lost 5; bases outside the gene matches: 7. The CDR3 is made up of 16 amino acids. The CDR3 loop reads CSVLSGTSGGEDTQYF. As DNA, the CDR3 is TGCAGCGTTCTGTCCGGGACTAGCGGGGGGGAAGATACGCAGTATTTT.

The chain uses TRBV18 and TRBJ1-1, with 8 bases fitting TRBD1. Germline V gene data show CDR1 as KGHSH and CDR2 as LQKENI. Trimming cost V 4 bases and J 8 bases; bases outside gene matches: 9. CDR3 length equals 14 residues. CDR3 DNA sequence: TGTGCCAGCTCACGCGTACAGGGGGGGTTGGAAGCTTTCTTT. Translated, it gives CASSRVQGGLEAFF.

The CDR3 loop is CASSEVPREQYF. Written as DNA, the CDR3 is TGTGCCAGCAGTGAGGTGCCGAGGGAGCAGTACTTC. This chain links TRBV6-1 with TRBJ2-7; D gene unclear. The V gene's germline CDR1 is MNHNS and CDR2 SASEGT. With 3 bases removed from V and 7 bases from J, the gap between germline ends came to 10 bases. This CDR3 has 12 amino acids.